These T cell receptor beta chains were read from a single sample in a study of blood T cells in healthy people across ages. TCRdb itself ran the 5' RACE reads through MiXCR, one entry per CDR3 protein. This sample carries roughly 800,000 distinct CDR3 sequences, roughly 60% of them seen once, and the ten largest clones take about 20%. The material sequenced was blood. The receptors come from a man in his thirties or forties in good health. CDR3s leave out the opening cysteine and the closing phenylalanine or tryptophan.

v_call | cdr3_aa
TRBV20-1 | SASSVSGANVLT
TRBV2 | ASSEGGRLGFYEQY
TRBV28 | ASSISPQIYEQY
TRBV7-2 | ASSSPGHAYEQY
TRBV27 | ASRPGREDPEAF
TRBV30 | AWQLAGVKEQY
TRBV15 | ATSKPPGTEIAGGGVNEQF
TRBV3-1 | ASSPASSFMHGSYGYT
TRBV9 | ASSVGGRLMHSYNEQF
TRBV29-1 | SGGSGSWQF
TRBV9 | ASSPTGQVPYPGQF
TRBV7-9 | ASRLNGGTYNEQF
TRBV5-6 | ASSLNVGGSETQY
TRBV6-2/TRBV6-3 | ASSWIAHQPQH
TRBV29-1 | SDRRSSLDTQY
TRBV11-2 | VSSLADVTDTQY
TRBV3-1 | ASIGRYPGKGRYGYT
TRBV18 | ASSERGQGAFRVGEQY
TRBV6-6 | ASSYSNGGSYEQY
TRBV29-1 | SAVRVPEAF
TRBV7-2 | ASSLAPASYNEQF
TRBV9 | ASSVARGERF
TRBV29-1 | SASADRRQETQY
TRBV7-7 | ASSSGAGGQETQY
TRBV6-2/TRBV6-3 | ASSYQGAGQPQH
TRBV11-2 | ASTPYGYEQY
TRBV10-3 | AIRIGSGSTEAF
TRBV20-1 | SAYRQGAYEQY
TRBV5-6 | ASSSDSKDKNIQY
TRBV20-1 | RGGWTGSNTEAF
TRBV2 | ASRPIGGYT
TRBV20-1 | SARGQGGQADTQY
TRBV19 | ASSIDTTSTDTQY